A selection of T cell receptor beta chains follows, all from one sample in a study of shared clonotypes between healthy human individuals. Assay used: immunoSEQ multiplex PCR; TCRdb lists only in-frame clones, some missing. The sample consists of approximately 320,000 clones, roughly 70% of them appearing once. Specimen: memory CD4+ T cells sorted from blood. These receptors were taken from a man aged 30 to 45 in good health. Both conserved end residues are part of each CDR3. A D gene is named only where the DNA matches it firmly. Clone size appears in some rows only: once, few, many, or a class for an expanded clone.

J: TRBJ2-1; V: TRBV18; D: TRBD2; size: few; CDR3: CASSPPGTSGHEQFF; DNA: TGTGCCAGCTCACCACCGGGGACTAGCGGGCATGAGCAGTTCTTC
J: TRBJ2-7; V: TRBV6-6; D: TRBD2; size: -; CDR3: CASSSNPGGPEYEQYF; DNA: TGTGCCAGCAGTTCCAACCCGGGAGGACCCGAATACGAGCAGTACTTC
J: TRBJ1-5; V: TRBV10-2; D: -; size: once; CDR3: CATNQGGGSNQPQHF; DNA: TGCGCCACCAACCAAGGGGGGGGAAGCAATCAGCCCCAGCATTTT
J: TRBJ2-7; V: TRBV10-3; D: -; size: -; CDR3: CAIPPRAGVPRGQYF; DNA: TGTGCCATCCCCCCGCGAGCGGGCGTACCCCGGGGGCAGTACTTC
J: TRBJ2-1; V: TRBV7-2; D: -; size: once; CDR3: CASSLSRGGNEQFF; DNA: TGTGCCAGCAGCTTATCTCGGGGCGGCAATGAGCAGTTCTTC
J: TRBJ2-1; V: TRBV11-2; D: -; size: -; CDR3: CASSLGDGRRTYNEQFF; DNA: TGTGCCAGCAGCTTAGGGGACGGCCGGCGTACATACAATGAGCAGTTCTTC
J: TRBJ2-1; V: TRBV5-4; D: -; size: -; CDR3: CASSFRKGSVWNEQFF; DNA: TGTGCCAGCAGCTTTAGGAAGGGATCAGTGTGGAATGAGCAGTTCTTC
J: TRBJ2-7; V: TRBV5-1; D: -; size: -; CDR3: CASSLEGGIWGREQYF; DNA: TGCGCCAGCAGCTTGGAGGGCGGCATTTGGGGCCGCGAGCAGTACTTC
J: TRBJ2-3; V: TRBV11-2; D: -; size: -; CDR3: CASSPLGSPPDTQYF; DNA: TGTGCCAGCAGCCCACTGGGGTCCCCTCCAGATACGCAGTATTTT
J: TRBJ2-5; V: TRBV9; D: -; size: -; CDR3: CASSPSRVQETQYF; DNA: TGTGCCAGCAGTCCCTCTAGGGTCCAAGAGACCCAGTACTTC
J: TRBJ1-5; V: TRBV6-5; D: -; size: many; CDR3: CASRERATNQPQHF; DNA: TGTGCCAGCAGGGAGCGGGCGACCAATCAGCCCCAGCATTTT
J: TRBJ2-5; V: TRBV4-2; D: -; size: -; CDR3: CASSQDWRGTTETQYF; DNA: TGTGCCAGCAGCCAAGATTGGCGGGGTACCACCGAGACCCAGTACTTC
J: TRBJ1-2; V: TRBV2; D: -; size: -; CDR3: CASMRGLGGYGYTF; DNA: TGTGCCAGCATGAGGGGACTCGGGGGTTATGGCTACACCTTC
J: TRBJ2-7; V: TRBV7-3; D: -; size: -; CDR3: CASSLNSRGEQYF; DNA: TGTGCCAGCAGCTTAAATAGCCGGGGCGAGCAGTACTTC
J: TRBJ2-3; V: TRBV2; D: TRBD2; size: -; CDR3: CASSELAGMTDTQYF; DNA: TGTGCCAGCAGTGAATTAGCGGGTATGACAGATACGCAGTATTTT
J: TRBJ1-4; V: TRBV5-6; D: -; size: once; CDR3: CASSLGRDEKLFF; DNA: TGTGCCAGCAGCTTGGGCAGGGATGAAAAACTGTTTTTT
J: TRBJ2-2; V: TRBV12-5; D: TRBD1; size: few; CDR3: CASGPGQGSQDTGELFF; DNA: TGTGCTAGTGGTCCAGGACAGGGGAGTCAGGACACCGGGGAGCTGTTTTTT
J: TRBJ2-3; V: TRBV5-4; D: -; size: -; CDR3: CASSQDPTDTQYF; DNA: TGTGCCAGCAGCCAGGACCCGACAGATACGCAGTATTTT
J: TRBJ1-5; V: TRBV28; D: TRBD1; size: few; CDR3: CASSFHWTGGSNQPQHF; DNA: TGTGCCAGCAGTTTCCACTGGACAGGGGGGAGCAATCAGCCCCAGCATTTT
J: TRBJ2-3; V: TRBV15; D: -; size: -; CDR3: CATSSDFTRRSYF; DNA: TGTGCCACCAGCAGCGATTTTACCCGAAGGTCGTATTTT
J: TRBJ1-2; V: TRBV28; D: -; size: -; CDR3: CASRPGGYGYTF; DNA: TGTGCCAGCCGCCCTGGGGGTTATGGCTACACCTTC
J: TRBJ2-1; V: TRBV29-1; D: TRBD2; size: -; CDR3: CSATGTSYNEQFF; DNA: TGCAGTGCTACCGGGACTAGCTACAATGAGCAGTTCTTC
J: TRBJ1-2; V: TRBV5-6; D: -; size: many; CDR3: CASSKDRLYGYTF; DNA: TGTGCCAGCAGCAAGGACAGACTTTATGGCTACACCTTC
J: TRBJ2-7; V: TRBV7-9; D: -; size: -; CDR3: CASSSSGHISYEQYF; DNA: TGTGCCAGCAGCTCTTCCGGACATATCTCCTACGAGCAGTACTTC
J: TRBJ2-3; V: TRBV6-1; D: TRBD1; size: -; CDR3: CASSEGTGGIDTQYF; DNA: TGTGCCAGCAGTGAAGGGACAGGGGGCATAGATACGCAGTATTTT
J: TRBJ2-7; V: TRBV7-9; D: TRBD2; size: -; CDR3: CASSPRLAGASYEQYF; DNA: TGTGCCAGCAGCCCGCGACTAGCGGGAGCCTCCTACGAGCAGTACTTC
J: TRBJ2-1; V: TRBV9; D: -; size: -; CDR3: CASSAQPTAEQFF; DNA: TGTGCCAGCAGCGCCCAACCTACGGCTGAGCAGTTCTTC
J: TRBJ2-5; V: TRBV29-1; D: TRBD2; size: -; CDR3: CSCRSGRNQETQYF; DNA: TGCAGCTGTCGAAGCGGGAGGAATCAAGAGACCCAGTACTTC
J: TRBJ2-2; V: TRBV6-5; D: TRBD2; size: few; CDR3: CASSYVLLGLAGELFF; DNA: TGTGCCAGCAGTTACGTACTCCTAGGACTAGCGGGGGAGCTGTTTTTT
J: TRBJ2-3; V: TRBV27; D: TRBD2; size: -; CDR3: CASSFKLAGDTQYF; DNA: TGTGCCAGCAGTTTTAAACTAGCGGGAGATACGCAGTATTTT
J: TRBJ1-2; V: TRBV11-2; D: TRBD1; size: -; CDR3: CASRNPYRDRGIGYTF; DNA: TGTGCCAGCCGGAATCCTTACCGGGACAGGGGGATTGGCTACACCTTC
J: TRBJ1-1; V: TRBV5-4; D: -; size: -; CDR3: CASSFKVGGTEAFF; DNA: TGTGCCAGCAGCTTCAAGGTAGGGGGGACTGAAGCTTTCTTT
J: TRBJ2-2; V: TRBV5-1; D: -; size: -; CDR3: CASRGVQGPTGELFF; DNA: TGCGCCAGCAGAGGCGTCCAGGGTCCTACCGGGGAGCTGTTTTTT
J: TRBJ1-5; V: TRBV7-2; D: -; size: -; CDR3: CASRMNSNQPQHF; DNA: TGTGCCAGCAGGATGAACAGCAATCAGCCCCAGCATTTT
J: TRBJ2-1; V: TRBV4-3; D: TRBD2; size: few; CDR3: CASSQDGTSGSQQFF; DNA: TGCGCCAGCAGCCAAGATGGTACTAGCGGGAGTCAGCAGTTCTTC
J: TRBJ2-3; V: TRBV18; D: -; size: -; CDR3: CASSPDSTDTQYF; DNA: TGTGCCAGCTCACCCGATAGCACAGATACGCAGTATTTT
J: TRBJ2-2; V: TRBV7-3; D: -; size: few; CDR3: CASSPNGGLLTGELFF; DNA: TGTGCCAGCAGCCCAAACGGGGGGCTTTTAACCGGGGAGCTGTTTTTT
J: TRBJ2-7; V: TRBV7-7; D: -; size: -; CDR3: CASSLALEYWVLNYEQYF; DNA: TGTGCTAGCAGCTTAGCGCTGGAGTACTGGGTACTCAACTACGAGCAGTACTTC
J: TRBJ1-5; V: TRBV28; D: -; size: few; CDR3: CASIQQGRSNQPQHF; DNA: TGTGCCAGCATCCAGCAGGGTAGGAGCAATCAGCCCCAGCATTTT
J: TRBJ2-5; V: TRBV18; D: -; size: -; CDR3: CASSPLVQAQETQYF; DNA: TGTGCCAGCTCACCATTGGTTCAGGCACAAGAGACCCAGTACTTC
J: TRBJ1-5; V: TRBV7-8; D: -; size: -; CDR3: CASSFPGVNQPQHF; DNA: TGTGCCAGCAGCTTTCCAGGGGTCAATCAGCCCCAGCATTTT
J: TRBJ2-7; V: TRBV2; D: TRBD1; size: -; CDR3: CASSEGQGVSYEQYF; DNA: TGTGCCAGCAGTGAAGGGCAGGGGGTCTCCTACGAGCAGTACTTC
J: TRBJ1-1; V: TRBV6-6; D: TRBD1; size: few; CDR3: CASSYSTAGGIEAFF; DNA: TGTGCCAGCAGTTACTCGACGGCAGGGGGGATTGAAGCTTTCTTT
J: TRBJ2-3; V: TRBV28; D: -; size: many; CDR3: CASSFGSSQSTDTQYF; DNA: TGTGCCAGCAGTTTTGGGTCGAGCCAGAGCACAGATACGCAGTATTTT
J: TRBJ1-1; V: TRBV6-5; D: -; size: -; CDR3: CASSYSPTGNTEAFF; DNA: TGTGCCAGCAGTTACTCCCCGACAGGGAACACTGAAGCTTTCTTT